The rows below give T cell receptor beta chains drawn from one sample of a study of blood T cell repertoires in COVID-19. Clones were sequenced by immunoSEQ multiplex PCR, and TCRdb holds only the in-frame ones, with some missing. The sample holds 130,000 to 150,000 clones; around 81% are singletons and the top ten take approximately 8%. Material: peripheral blood. The receptors come from a human donor in a cohort sampled during active COVID-19. Both conserved end residues are part of each CDR3. A D gene is named only where the DNA matches it firmly. For some rows the clone size is stated as once, few or many, or as a class when expanded; others skip it.

D	V	J	size	DNA	CDR3
TRBD1	TRBV6-5	TRBJ2-5	-	TGTGCCAGCAGTAGGGACAGGGTAGAGACCCAGTACTTC	CASSRDRVETQYF
TRBD1	TRBV28	TRBJ2-7	-	TGTGCCAGCAGCCCTGGGACAGTCTACGAGCAGTACTTC	CASSPGTVYEQYF
TRBD1	TRBV6-2/TRBV6-3	TRBJ1-5	-	TGTGCCAGCAGTTTGACAGGGGGGGGTCAGCCCCAGCATTTT	CASSLTGGGQPQHF
TRBD2	TRBV19	TRBJ2-3	once	TGTGCCAGTAGTACCGGAACGGTAGCGGGAGGTCGGGATACGCAGTATTTT	CASSTGTVAGGRDTQYF
TRBD1	TRBV28	TRBJ1-2	-	TGTGCCAGCAGTACCCGAGGACAGGGGGCCCATGGCTACACCTTC	CASSTRGQGAHGYTF
TRBD2	TRBV6-5	TRBJ2-7	-	TGTGCCAGCAGGCGACTAGAACGGGAGGACGAGCAGTACTTC	CASRRLEREDEQYF
-	TRBV6-2/TRBV6-3	TRBJ1-2	once	TGTGCCAGCAGTTACGGGAAGGACACTGGCTACACCTTC	CASSYGKDTGYTF
-	TRBV6-2/TRBV6-3	TRBJ2-7	-	TGTGCCAGCAGTGACGACATCTACGAGCAGTACTTC	CASSDDIYEQYF
TRBD2	TRBV5-1	TRBJ2-5	-	TGCGCCAGCAGCGCCACCGGGACTAGCGGGAGACTTTGGGGAGAGACCCAGTACTTC	CASSATGTSGRLWGETQYF
TRBD2	TRBV7-2	TRBJ2-7	-	TGTGCCAGCACCCGTCGGGGGGGCAGCGGGTACGAGCAGTACTTC	CASTRRGGSGYEQYF
TRBD1	TRBV12-3/TRBV12-4	TRBJ1-5	once	TGTGCAACGACCAGGGGGGCGGATCAGCCCCAGCATTTT	CATTRGADQPQHF
TRBD1	TRBV15	TRBJ2-7	-	TGTGCCACCAGCGGGGAGACGGGACAGGGCCACGAGCAGTACTTC	CATSGETGQGHEQYF
TRBD1	TRBV29-1	TRBJ1-5	-	TGCAGCGTCCGCTCCGGGACAGGGGGTCAGCCCCAGCATTTT	CSVRSGTGGQPQHF
-	TRBV2	TRBJ2-5	-	TGTGCCAGCGGACGACAGGACCAAGAGACCCAGTACTTC	CASGRQDQETQYF
TRBD2	TRBV4-3	TRBJ2-1	-	TGCGCCAGCAGCCGGGGGACTAGCGGGAGGGCTTTGAATGAGCAGTTCTTC	CASSRGTSGRALNEQFF
-	TRBV24-1	TRBJ2-3	-	TGTGCCACCAGTGATTTCGGTATACCTACGCAGTATTTT	CATSDFGIPTQYF
-	TRBV12-3/TRBV12-4	TRBJ2-5	once	TGTGCCAGCAGTTTTCTCGGAGAGACCCAGTACTTC	CASSFLGETQYF
TRBD2	TRBV14	TRBJ2-7	once	TGTGCCAGCAGCCAACTTATAGCGGGAGCGCAGTACTTC	CASSQLIAGAQYF
TRBD2	TRBV7-2	TRBJ2-2	-	TGTGCCAGCAGCCCGAGCGGGAGGGGGGTCACCGGGGAGCTGTTTTTT	CASSPSGRGVTGELFF
TRBD1	TRBV9	TRBJ1-2	-	TGTGCCAGCAGCGCGCGGGACAGGGGAAGTGTAAACTATGGCTACACCTTC	CASSARDRGSVNYGYTF
TRBD1	TRBV28	TRBJ1-1	-	TGTGCCAGCACCCTCCCGACAGGGCGGAGGACTGAAGCTTTCTTT	CASTLPTGRRTEAFF
TRBD2	TRBV5-5	TRBJ2-2	-	TGTGCCAGCAGCCCCTGGGCGGGAGGGAACACCGGGGAGCTGTTTTTT	CASSPWAGGNTGELFF
-	TRBV3-1/TRBV3-2	TRBJ1-5	-	TGTGCCAGCAGCCAAGATCTCAGGGGTCGCAATCAGCCCCAGCATTTT	CASSQDLRGRNQPQHF
-	TRBV27	TRBJ2-7	once	TGTGCCAGCAGTCCGTACCCGACAGTCTACGAGCAGTACTTC	CASSPYPTVYEQYF
TRBD2	TRBV7-3	TRBJ2-1	-	TGTGCCAGCAGCCCCGCGGGAGCGGGGTACAATGAGCAGTTCTTC	CASSPAGAGYNEQFF
-	TRBV24-1	TRBJ2-5	-	TGTGCCACCAGTGACCCCCGTAAGGAGCCGGGAGCTAAAGAGACCCAGTACTTC	CATSDPRKEPGAKETQYF
-	TRBV7-8	TRBJ1-3	-	TGTGCCAGCAGCTTATCTCCAGGACAGCCGGACTCGAGAAACACCATATATTTT	CASSLSPGQPDSRNTIYF
TRBD1	TRBV5-1	TRBJ1-2	-	TGCGCCAGCAGTATGTCGGGACAGGGGAATGGCTACACCTTC	CASSMSGQGNGYTF
TRBD1	TRBV5-6	TRBJ2-7	-	TGTGCCAGCAGCTTGAGGCCAGGGGGCTACGAGCAGTACTTC	CASSLRPGGYEQYF
-	TRBV19	TRBJ1-5	-	TGTGCCAGTTCTGATCCCGGGGATCAGCCCCAGCATTTT	CASSDPGDQPQHF
TRBD1	TRBV18	TRBJ2-7	-	TGTGCCAGCTCACCAAAGTGGACAGGGGAGGGGTACGAGCAGTACTTC	CASSPKWTGEGYEQYF
TRBD2	TRBV4-3	TRBJ2-1	-	TGCGCCAGCAGCCAAGATGAGGCTTTGACTAGCGGAGGCTACAATGAGCAGTTCTTC	CASSQDEALTSGGYNEQFF
-	TRBV5-1	TRBJ2-5	-	TGCGCCAGCAGCTTGATAGGAGACCAAGAGACCCAGTACTTC	CASSLIGDQETQYF
-	TRBV10-2	TRBJ1-2	-	TGCGCCAGCAGTGAGGCGACAGGCGGTTTTTATGGCTACACCTTC	CASSEATGGFYGYTF
-	TRBV19	TRBJ2-2	-	TGTGCCAGTAGTGGTCCAGGCCCCGGGGAGCTGTTTTTT	CASSGPGPGELFF
TRBD1	TRBV18	TRBJ2-1	-	TGTGCCAGCTCAACGGGACAGGGGAATGAGCAGTTCTTC	CASSTGQGNEQFF
TRBD2	TRBV18	TRBJ2-7	-	TGTGCTAGCCGGACTAGCGTCTACGAGCAGTACTTC	CASRTSVYEQYF
-	TRBV7-6	TRBJ2-5	-	TGTGCCAGCAGCCGACGGGAGTTCAAGACCCAGTACTTC	CASSRREFKTQYF
TRBD1	TRBV7-2	TRBJ1-5	few	TGTGCCAGCAGCTTTACAGGGGCCAATCAGCCCCAGCATTTT	CASSFTGANQPQHF
TRBD2	TRBV15	TRBJ2-5	-	TGTGCCACCAGCAGAGATTTGAGCGGGAGTGAGACCCAGTACTTC	CATSRDLSGSETQYF
TRBD1	TRBV4-2	TRBJ2-7	-	TGTGCCAGCAGCCAGCCCCTGGGACAGGGGAGGTACGAGCAGTACTTC	CASSQPLGQGRYEQYF
TRBD1	TRBV11-2	TRBJ2-7	-	TGTGCCAGCAGCTTAACCCCCGGGACAGGGAAAAACGAGCAGTACTTC	CASSLTPGTGKNEQYF
-	TRBV7-9	TRBJ1-1	-	TGTGCCAGCAGCTTCAATCGCGGGGGCAACACTGAAGCTTTCTTT	CASSFNRGGNTEAFF
-	TRBV28	TRBJ1-5	-	TGTGCCAGCAGTTTATCTCATCAGCCCCAGCATTTT	CASSLSHQPQHF
TRBD1	TRBV7-8	TRBJ1-4	-	TGTGCCAGCAGCCGTCGTCGGGACAGGGCTAATGAAAAACTGTTTTTT	CASSRRRDRANEKLFF